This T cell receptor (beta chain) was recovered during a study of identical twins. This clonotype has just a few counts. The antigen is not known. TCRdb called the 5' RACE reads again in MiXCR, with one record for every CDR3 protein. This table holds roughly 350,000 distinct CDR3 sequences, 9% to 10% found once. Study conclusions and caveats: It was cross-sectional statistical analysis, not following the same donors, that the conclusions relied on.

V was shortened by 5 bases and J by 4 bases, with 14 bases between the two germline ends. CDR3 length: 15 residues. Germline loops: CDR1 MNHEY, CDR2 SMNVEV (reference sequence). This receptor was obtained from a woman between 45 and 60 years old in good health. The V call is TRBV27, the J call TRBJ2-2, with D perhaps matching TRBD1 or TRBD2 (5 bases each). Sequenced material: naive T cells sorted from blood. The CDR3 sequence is CASSKTEEVTGELFF. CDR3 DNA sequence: TGTGCCAGCAGTAAGACAGAGGAGGTCACCGGGGAGCTGTTTTTT.